This T cell receptor (beta chain) appears in the sequencing data of a study of brain metastases from non-small cell lung cancer. Study-wide results and limits: T-cell clones appeared expanded in less than 75% of brain metastases relative to matched primary tumors. Compared with primary tumors, brain metastases showed less T-cell infiltration. Brain metastases shared most TCR repertoire with primaries, with sparse T cells.

Measured with immunoSEQ multiplex PCR; TCRdb has only the in-frame clones, and not every one. Among 4,300 or so clones listed, approximately 83% were seen once. Germline CDR1 LNHDA, CDR2 SQIVND (reference sequence). The CDR3 consists of 14 residues. V lost 5 bases to trimming and J lost 1 base, with 8 bases between them. As concerns this clone: Its matching antigen is unknown.

Sequenced sample: primary lung tumor tissue. This chain uses TRBV19 with TRBJ2-2; TRBD1 is a possible D gene (5 bases). This receptor was identified in a donor at least 40 years old with non-small cell lung cancer. The CDR3 region has the DNA TGTGCCAGTAGTCGCGACAGGAACACCGGGGAGCTGTTTTTT. It specifies CASSRDRNTGELFF. Using reference TRBV19 and TRBJ2-2 for the parts outside the CDR3, the full variable domain is DGGITQSPKYLFRKEGQNVTLSCEQNLNHDAMYWYRQDPGQGLRLIYYSQIVNDFQKGDIAEGYSVSREKKESFPLTVTSAQKNPTAFYLCASSRDRNTGELFFGEGSRLTVL.